These 3 T cell receptor beta chains share one sample of origin, sequenced in a study of memory CD4+ T cells and cytomegalovirus serostatus. Profiling relied on immunoSEQ multiplex PCR, and the TCRdb table lists in-frame clones only, not all of them. In the table there are about 92,000 clones, 80% of which are singletons. Single viable CD3+CD4+CD8-CD45RO+ cells were sorted as the memory CD4+ T cells. The sequenced material came from memory CD4+ T cells from blood. The source is an adult in good health and CMV-seropositive.

The chain combines TRBV6-1 with TRBJ1-2; D ambiguous. Trimming shortened V by 4 bases and J by 8 bases, and 14 bases separated the two germline ends. Germline CDR1 is MNHNS and CDR2 is SASEGT. The CDR3 has 13 amino acids. The CDR3 sequence: CASSVHGEDGYTF. The CDR3 DNA sequence: TGTGCCAGCAGTGTACACGGAGAGGACGGCTACACCTTC.

DNA of the CDR3: TGTGCCAGCAGCGTAGGCAGAATGAACTACGAGCAGTACTTC. Translated: CASSVGRMNYEQYF. The chain carries TRBV9 and TRBJ2-7; no clear D. Germline-derived CDR1 and CDR2 are SGDLS and YYNGEE. CDR3 length equals 14 residues. V lost 0 bases and J 3 bases, leaving 10 bases between the germline ends. The full variable domain, rest sourced from reference TRBV9 and TRBJ2-7, is DSGVTQTPKHLITATGQRVTLRCSPRSGDLSVYWYQQSLDQGLQFLIQYYNGEERAKGNILERFSAQQFPDLHSELNLSSLELGDSALYFCASSVGRMNYEQYFGPGTRLTVT.

CDR3 DNA: TGCGCCAGCAGTCAATGGCCGTCCCTGGAGTGCGGTCAGCCCCAGCATTTT. As protein: CASSQWPSLECGQPQHF. This chain links TRBV23-1 with TRBJ1-5; unclear D gene. TRBV23-1 qualifies as an ORF whose function is uncertain. This CDR3 has 17 amino acids. V was clipped by 1 base and J by 6 bases, with 19 bases between them.